A selection of T cell receptor beta chains follows, all from one sample in a study of control samples from healthy donors and cancer patients. Only in-frame clones appear in the TCRdb table, and some are missing; sequencing was by immunoSEQ multiplex PCR. The sample lists 250,000 to 300,000 clones, around 79% seen once, with more than 10% in the top ten. The sample comprised PBMCs. The receptors shown here come from an older woman with lung cancer. CDR3s include the opening cysteine and the closing phenylalanine or tryptophan. Fields, in order: D gene, V gene, clone size, J gene, CDR3 protein, CDR3 DNA. D genes are given only for firm matches. Expanded clones get a size class; other rows say once, few or many, or leave the size out.

-,TRBV19,-,TRBJ1-1,CASRGMGRSIPEAFF,TGTGCCAGTAGGGGCATGGGGAGGTCGATCCCTGAAGCTTTCTTT
-,TRBV30,-,TRBJ1-2,CAWSVRRVPYGYTF,TGTGCCTGGAGTGTCCGCAGGGTACCCTATGGCTACACCTTC
TRBD1,TRBV19,-,TRBJ1-5,CASTGTGGLGQPQHF,TGTGCCAGTACAGGGACAGGGGGCCTTGGGCAGCCCCAGCATTTT
TRBD1,TRBV18,-,TRBJ2-7,CASSPQGAASYEQYF,TGTGCCAGCTCACCACAGGGGGCGGCTAGCTACGAGCAGTACTTC
-,TRBV7-9,-,TRBJ1-4,CASSRRTSTNEKLFF,TGTGCCAGCAGCCGCCGGACGTCAACTAATGAAAAACTGTTTTTT
-,TRBV10-3,-,TRBJ1-5,CAIRDIGSNQPQHF,TGTGCCATCCGGGACATAGGGAGCAATCAGCCCCAGCATTTT
-,TRBV5-1,-,TRBJ2-5,CASSLPGQETQYF,TGCGCCAGCAGCTTGCCCGGCCAAGAGACCCAGTACTTC
TRBD2,TRBV7-2,once,TRBJ2-1,CASSRRASGTKQFF,TGTGCCAGCAGCCGTAGGGCTAGCGGGACCAAACAGTTCTTC
-,TRBV20-1,-,TRBJ1-1,CSASWGRGEAFF,TGCAGTGCTAGTTGGGGTAGAGGTGAAGCTTTCTTT
-,TRBV19,-,TRBJ2-6,CASSVPRVSGANVLTF,TGTGCCAGTAGTGTACCGCGGGTTTCTGGGGCCAACGTCCTGACTTTC
-,TRBV6-5,-,TRBJ1-6,CASSYLNSPLHF,TGTGCCAGCAGTTACCTCAATTCACCCCTCCACTTT
-,TRBV7-2,-,TRBJ2-3,CASSLVSAITDTQYF,TGTGCCAGCAGCTTAGTTTCCGCTATCACAGATACGCAGTATTTT
-,TRBV6-5,many,TRBJ1-3,CASSSTVRSGNTIYF,TGTGCCAGCAGTTCGACGGTGCGCTCTGGAAACACCATATATTTT
-,TRBV5-6,once,TRBJ1-4,CASSSGVSEKLFF,TGTGCCAGCAGCTCGGGGGTGTCGGAAAAACTGTTTTTT
TRBD1,TRBV27,-,TRBJ1-2,CASSWTGGDYGYTF,TGTGCCAGCAGTTGGACAGGGGGAGACTATGGCTACACCTTC
TRBD1,TRBV7-9,-,TRBJ2-7,CASNPTGAYEQYF,TGTGCCAGCAACCCCACAGGGGCCTACGAGCAGTACTTC
-,TRBV5-1,-,TRBJ2-7,CASSLEGGLYEQYF,TGCGCCAGCAGCTTGGAAGGGGGTCTCTACGAGCAGTACTTC
-,TRBV4-1,-,TRBJ2-2,CASSQGALNTGELFF,TGCGCCAGCAGCCAGGGGGCTTTGAACACCGGGGAGCTGTTTTTT
TRBD1,TRBV5-4,-,TRBJ2-2,CASSSGQLNTGELFF,TGTGCCAGCAGCTCGGGACAGTTGAACACCGGGGAGCTGTTTTTT
TRBD2,TRBV10-3,-,TRBJ2-2,CATLAGVTGELFF,TGTGCCACGTTAGCGGGTGTAACCGGGGAGCTGTTTTTT
TRBD1,TRBV10-3,-,TRBJ2-1,CAISSDRGVNEQFF,TGTGCCATCAGTTCAGACAGGGGGGTCAATGAGCAGTTCTTC
-,TRBV5-5,many,TRBJ1-1,CASSLTAHRGSFF,TGTGCCAGCAGCCTTACGGCGCATAGGGGTTCTTTCTTT
-,TRBV11-3,-,TRBJ2-1,CASSLERVFFHNEQFF,TGTGCCAGCAGCTTAGAGCGCGTCTTCTTCCACAATGAGCAGTTCTTC
-,TRBV20-1,-,TRBJ2-7,CSAGPSYEQYF,TGCAGTGCCGGACCGTCCTACGAGCAGTACTTC
TRBD2,TRBV11-2,few,TRBJ2-7,CASSVGGQNYEQYF,TGTGCCAGCAGCGTGGGAGGGCAAAACTACGAGCAGTACTTC
-,TRBV29-1,-,TRBJ1-2,CSGRGSGGYTF,TGCAGCGGCAGAGGGAGTGGAGGCTACACCTTC
TRBD2,TRBV7-9,-,TRBJ2-7,CASSLMGLAGEGQYF,TGTGCCAGCAGCTTAATGGGACTAGCGGGAGAGGGACAGTACTTC
TRBD2,TRBV7-9,-,TRBJ2-3,CASSPGTSGFIDTQYF,TGTGCCAGCAGCCCGGGGACTAGCGGGTTCATAGATACGCAGTATTTT
TRBD1,TRBV5-1,-,TRBJ2-5,CASSPRTGEETQYF,TGCGCCAGCAGCCCAAGGACAGGGGAGGAGACCCAGTACTTC
TRBD1,TRBV5-5,-,TRBJ1-2,CASSPQGAANYGYTF,TGTGCCAGCAGCCCACAGGGGGCGGCTAACTATGGCTACACCTTC
-,TRBV7-2,-,TRBJ2-3,CASSPPGTDTQYF,TGTGCCAGCAGCCCCCCGGGGACAGATACGCAGTATTTT
-,TRBV7-9,-,TRBJ2-1,CASSLAGTFYNEQFF,TGTGCCAGCAGCTTAGCAGGGACCTTCTACAATGAGCAGTTCTTC
-,TRBV2,-,TRBJ2-3,CASHFEDTQYF,TGTGCCAGCCACTTTGAGGATACGCAGTATTTT
TRBD1,TRBV18,-,TRBJ2-6,CASSRTGGAGANVLTF,TGTGCCAGCTCACGGACAGGGGGCGCTGGGGCCAACGTCCTGACTTTC
TRBD1,TRBV6-2/TRBV6-3,-,TRBJ1-2,CASSSLTGPSNYGYTF,TGTGCCAGCAGTTCCTTGACAGGGCCCTCAAACTATGGCTACACCTTC
-,TRBV12-3/TRBV12-4,-,TRBJ1-3,CATGTSGNTIYF,TGTGCCACAGGGACCTCTGGAAACACCATATATTTT
-,TRBV27,few,TRBJ1-1,CASSLFGVNTEAFF,TGTGCCAGCAGTTTGTTCGGGGTGAACACTGAAGCTTTCTTT
-,TRBV29-1,-,TRBJ2-7,CSATRGGRATYEQYF,TGCAGCGCCACTAGGGGCGGCAGGGCTACCTACGAGCAGTACTTC
-,TRBV29-1,-,TRBJ2-1,CSVEVWGNNEQFF,TGCAGCGTTGAGGTTTGGGGAAACAATGAGCAGTTCTTC
-,TRBV27,-,TRBJ1-6,CASSSSHPNSLHF,TGTGCCAGCAGTTCCTCACATCCCAATTCCCTCCACTTT
-,TRBV28,-,TRBJ2-2,CASSLSWTGGTGELFF,TGTGCCAGCAGTTTATCTTGGACAGGAGGGACCGGGGAGCTGTTTTTT
-,TRBV5-4,-,TRBJ1-1,CASSDPYQGHFEAFF,TGTGCCAGCAGCGACCCCTACCAGGGACACTTCGAAGCTTTCTTT
-,TRBV14,-,TRBJ1-3,CASSQDRIGVSGNTIYF,TGTGCCAGCAGCCAAGACCGTATTGGGGTCTCTGGAAACACCATATATTTT
-,TRBV30,-,TRBJ1-1,CAWSVQKGLNTEAFF,TGTGCCTGGAGTGTACAAAAGGGGTTGAACACTGAAGCTTTCTTT
TRBD1,TRBV27,-,TRBJ1-2,CASSWGQGYYGYTF,TGTGCCAGCAGTTGGGGACAGGGGTACTATGGCTACACCTTC
TRBD1,TRBV5-1,-,TRBJ2-5,CASSLQGQGETQYF,TGCGCCAGCAGCTTACAGGGGCAAGGAGAGACCCAGTACTTC
TRBD2,TRBV7-9,-,TRBJ2-7,CASRRSGSLDEQYF,TGTGCCAGCAGACGTAGCGGGAGTTTAGACGAGCAGTACTTC
-,TRBV28,-,TRBJ1-2,CASSFGGQPNYGYTF,TGTGCCAGCAGTTTTGGCGGACAACCTAACTATGGCTACACCTTC
-,TRBV6-1,-,TRBJ2-1,CASSEAGQSYNEQFF,TGTGCCAGCAGTGAAGCTGGACAATCGTACAATGAGCAGTTCTTC
-,TRBV6-6,-,TRBJ1-5,CASSYSEGGNQPQHF,TGTGCCAGCAGTTACTCGGAAGGGGGCAATCAGCCCCAGCATTTT
-,TRBV28,-,TRBJ1-1,CASSLPLNTEAFF,TGTGCCAGCAGTTTACCTCTGAACACTGAAGCTTTCTTT
-,TRBV5-6,-,TRBJ1-5,CASSSTDRQGPQHF,TGTGCCAGCAGCTCTACCGACAGGCAAGGGCCCCAGCATTTT
TRBD1,TRBV9,once,TRBJ1-2,CASSPGWDRGYTF,TGTGCCAGCAGCCCGGGATGGGACAGAGGCTACACCTTC
TRBD1,TRBV7-9,-,TRBJ2-2,CASSSTGRPGELFF,TGTGCCAGCAGCTCGACAGGGCGTCCCGGGGAGCTGTTTTTT
-,TRBV2,-,TRBJ2-7,CASKRTLMGGEQYF,TGTGCCAGCAAGCGGACCTTGATGGGCGGGGAGCAGTACTTC
-,TRBV12-3/TRBV12-4,-,TRBJ1-3,CASSPRGEKIYF,TGTGCCAGCAGTCCTCGGGGGGAGAAGATATATTTT
-,TRBV10-3,once,TRBJ2-3,CAISKAGADTQYF,TGTGCCATCAGCAAAGCGGGCGCAGATACGCAGTATTTT
-,TRBV3-1/TRBV3-2,-,TRBJ1-2,CASSAGGVGYGYTF,TGTGCCAGCAGCGCCGGAGGCGTCGGCTATGGCTACACCTTC
TRBD1,TRBV5-1,-,TRBJ1-1,CASSLGQGETEAFF,TGCGCCAGCAGCTTGGGGCAGGGGGAAACCGAAGCTTTCTTT
-,TRBV4-1,-,TRBJ1-4,CASSPQAQWDEKLFF,TGCGCCAGCAGCCCCCAAGCTCAATGGGATGAAAAACTGTTTTTT